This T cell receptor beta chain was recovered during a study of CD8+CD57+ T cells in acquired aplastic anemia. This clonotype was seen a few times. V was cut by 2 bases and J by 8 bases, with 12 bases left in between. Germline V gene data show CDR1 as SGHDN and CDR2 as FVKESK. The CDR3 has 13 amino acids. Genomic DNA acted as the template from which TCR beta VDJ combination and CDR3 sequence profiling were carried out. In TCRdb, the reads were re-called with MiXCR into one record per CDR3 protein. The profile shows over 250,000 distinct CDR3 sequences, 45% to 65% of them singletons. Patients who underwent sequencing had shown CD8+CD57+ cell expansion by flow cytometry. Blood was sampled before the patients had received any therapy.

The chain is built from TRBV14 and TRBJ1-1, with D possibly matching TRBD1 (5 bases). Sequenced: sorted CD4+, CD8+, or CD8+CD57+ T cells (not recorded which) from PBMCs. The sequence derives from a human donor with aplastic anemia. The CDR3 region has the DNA TGTGCCAGCAGCCAAAGCACCCGGACAGAAGCTTTCTTT. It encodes CASSQSTRTEAFF.